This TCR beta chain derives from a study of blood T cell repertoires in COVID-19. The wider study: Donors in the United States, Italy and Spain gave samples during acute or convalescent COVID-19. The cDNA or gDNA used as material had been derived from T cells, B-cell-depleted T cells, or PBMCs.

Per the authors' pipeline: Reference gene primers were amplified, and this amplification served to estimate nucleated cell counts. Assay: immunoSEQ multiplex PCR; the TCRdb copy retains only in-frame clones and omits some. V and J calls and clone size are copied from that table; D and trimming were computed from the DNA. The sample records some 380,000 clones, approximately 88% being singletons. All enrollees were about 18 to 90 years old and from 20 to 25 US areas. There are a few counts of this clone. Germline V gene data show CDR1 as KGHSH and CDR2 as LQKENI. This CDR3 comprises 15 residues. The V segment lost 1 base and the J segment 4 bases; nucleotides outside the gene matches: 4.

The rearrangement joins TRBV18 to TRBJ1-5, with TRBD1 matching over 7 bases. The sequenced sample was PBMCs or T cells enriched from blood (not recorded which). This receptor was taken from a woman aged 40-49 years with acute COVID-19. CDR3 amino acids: CASSPLGTVNQPQHF. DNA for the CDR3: TGTGCCAGCTCACCACTTGGGACAGTTAATCAGCCCCAGCATTTT.